This TCR beta chain originates from a study of cytomegalovirus exposure and HLA in healthy donors. In regard to this clone: No antigen is known for it.

Researchers ran the PCR with 60 Vbeta and 13 Jbeta primers. Measured with immunoSEQ multiplex PCR; TCRdb has only the in-frame clones, and not every one. The sample includes roughly 180,000 clones, approximately 78% of them seen just once. Study outcomes and limitations: According to the study, about 180 TCR beta chains were cytomegalovirus-associated. Most CMV-associated TCR beta chains appeared HLA-restricted in a later analysis. CMV antigen specificity was confirmed in vitro for a few CMV-associated chains.

This CDR3 contains 14 residues. Germline CDR1 reads SGHRS; CDR2 reads YFSETQ. The V and J ends lost 2 bases and 3 bases, in that order; junction bases with no gene match: 3. The receptor was derived from a woman aged 50 to 60 in good health and CMV-seropositive. Source material: PBMCs. V and J are TRBV5-1 and TRBJ1-1; 8 bases fit TRBD1. In nucleotides, the CDR3 is TGCGCCAGCAGCTTTACAGGGGGGGACACTGAAGCTTTCTTT. It codes for CASSFTGGDTEAFF.